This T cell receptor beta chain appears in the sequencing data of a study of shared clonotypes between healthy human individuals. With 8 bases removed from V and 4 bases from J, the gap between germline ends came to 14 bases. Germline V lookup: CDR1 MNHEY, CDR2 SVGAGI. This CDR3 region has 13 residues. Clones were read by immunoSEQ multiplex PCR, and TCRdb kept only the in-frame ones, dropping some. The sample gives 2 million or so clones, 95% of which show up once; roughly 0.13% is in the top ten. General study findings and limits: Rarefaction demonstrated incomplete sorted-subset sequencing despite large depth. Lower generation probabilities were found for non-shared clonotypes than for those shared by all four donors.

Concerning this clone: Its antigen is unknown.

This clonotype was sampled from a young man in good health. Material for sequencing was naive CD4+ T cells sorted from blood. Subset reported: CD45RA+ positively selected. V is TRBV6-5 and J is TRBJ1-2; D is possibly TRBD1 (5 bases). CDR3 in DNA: TGTGCCAGCTCCTCAGGGTTAGGCTATGGCTACACCTTC. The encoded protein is CASSSGLGYGYTF.